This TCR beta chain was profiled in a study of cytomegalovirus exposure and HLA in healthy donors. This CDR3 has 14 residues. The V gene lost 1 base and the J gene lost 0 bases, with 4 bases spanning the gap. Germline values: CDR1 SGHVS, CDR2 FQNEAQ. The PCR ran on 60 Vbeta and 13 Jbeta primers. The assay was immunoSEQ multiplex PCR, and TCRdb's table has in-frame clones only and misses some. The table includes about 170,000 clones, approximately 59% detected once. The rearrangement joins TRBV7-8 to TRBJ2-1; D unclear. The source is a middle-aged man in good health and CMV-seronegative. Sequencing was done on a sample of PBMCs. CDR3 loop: CASSLDGSYNEQFF. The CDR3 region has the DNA TGTGCCAGCAGCTTAGACGGCTCCTACAATGAGCAGTTCTTC.